Shown below are 6 T cell receptor beta chains from a single sample sequenced in a study of diagnostic markers for celiac disease. TCRdb re-called the reads; one entry per CDR3 protein, DNA not given. The sample totals about 7,500 distinct CDR3 sequences. Sequences were obtained from either unsorted cells or a sorted T cell fraction (not recorded which). Every receptor here comes from a human donor. This table probably holds off-target reads from a library built for another chain.

The J gene is TRBJ1-1, the V gene TRBV4-1; TCRdb selects TRBD1, and the lack of DNA leaves this call unchecked. The length of the CDR3 is 15 residues. Germline V gene sequence: CDR1 MGHRA, CDR2 YSYEKL. CDR3 residues: CASSQVGPGQGGAFF.

V and J are TRBV7-8 and TRBJ2-5; TCRdb indicates TRBD1, and absent DNA this call remains unverified. Germline V CDR1 and CDR2: SGHVS, FQNEAQ. The CDR3 spans 15 residues. The chain's CDR3 is CASSVGQGGSETQYF.

This clonotype shows up as medium-sized by frequency. The chain employs TRBV5-6 and TRBJ2-5. CDR1 is SGHDT and CDR2 is YYEEEE in the germline V gene. The CDR3 loop spans 13 amino acids. CDR3 in amino acids: CASLEGIGETQYF.

The J gene is TRBJ2-6, the V gene TRBV19. The CDR3 has 14 residues. In germline, CDR1 is LNHDA, CDR2 SQIVND (reference sequence). The CDR3 loop reads CASSISSGANVLTF.

The CDR3 region is CASIQGTTEAFF. The chain recombines TRBV2 with TRBJ1-1; TCRdb outputs TRBD1, but without DNA this stays unchecked. This CDR3 has 12 residues. Germline values: CDR1 SNHLY, CDR2 FYNNEI.

The rearrangement joins TRBV14 to TRBJ2-1; checking the TCRdb D call of TRBD2 is not possible without DNA. Per the germline V gene, CDR1 is SGHDN and CDR2 is FVKESK. CDR3 length equals 16 residues. CDR3 loop: CASSETLAVYYNEQFF.